This T cell receptor (beta chain) was captured in a study of Graves' ophthalmopathy and Graves' hyperthyroidism. Background on the study: Sampling took place at initial diagnosis, with peripheral blood obtained before any treatment. Study-wide findings and caveats: With a specificity of around 77% and a sensitivity of 70.59%, the model predicted ophthalmopathy progression.

TCR beta CDR3 regions were amplified from RNA transcripts. Second-round multiplex PCR came after first-round RT-PCR with HTBI primers. TCRdb analysed the multiplex PCR reads with MiXCR anew, one entry per CDR3 protein. Of a few hundred thousand distinct CDR3 sequences in the sample, around a sixth are singletons; the top ten hold 10% to 15%. With respect to this clonotype: Its cognate antigen is unknown.

Sampling more than 9 ml of fresh peripheral blood provided the PBMCs. V was pared by 2 bases and J by 1 base, with 17 bases between. Germline CDR1 and CDR2: SGHAT and FQNNGV. This CDR3 has 18 residues. The sequenced sample consisted of peripheral blood. This rearrangement joins TRBV11-2 to TRBJ2-2, with D unresolved. This receptor was taken from an adult man with Graves' ophthalmopathy. This CDR3 reads CASSLSTLRAGNTGELFF. The DNA of the CDR3 is TGTGCCAGCAGCTTATCCACCCTACGGGCAGGGAACACCGGGGAGCTGTTTTTT. Together with reference TRBV11-2 and TRBJ2-2, the CDR3 gives the full variable domain: EAGVAQSPRYKIIEKRQSVAFWCNPISGHATLYWYQQILGQGPKLLIQFQNNGVVDDSQLPKDRFSAERLKGVDSTLKIQPAKLEDSAVYLCASSLSTLRAGNTGELFFGEGSRLTVL.